These 6 T cell receptor beta chains were sequenced from one sample in a study of blood T cell repertoires in COVID-19. Method: immunoSEQ multiplex PCR; TCRdb's copy keeps in-frame clones and lacks some. The sample lists a few hundred thousand clones; 80% to 90% were seen once. Sequencing was performed on PBMCs or T cells enriched from blood (not recorded which). These receptors all stem from a woman between 50 and 59 years old who had recovered from COVID-19.

This sequence joins TRBV29-1 and TRBJ2-7; D possibly corresponds to TRBD2 (5 bases). The V end lost 6 bases, the J end lost 5 bases, and 23 bases lay between the germline ends. This CDR3 is 15 amino acids long. Germline V gives CDR1 SQVTM, CDR2 ANQGSEA. CDR3 in DNA: TGCAGCGTCGAGGCGGACTCACTCCTTAGGGACGAGCAGTACTTC. Translation gives CSVEADSLLRDEQYF.

This chain connects TRBV10-3 to TRBJ2-2, with unresolved D. The CDR3 has 15 amino acids. V dropped 8 bases and J dropped 0 bases, with 13 bases sitting between them. Germline V gene data show CDR1 as ENHRY and CDR2 as SYGVKD. In DNA form, the CDR3 reads TGTGCCATCTCGGCAACAGCCTCGAACACCGGGGAGCTGTTTTTT. Protein sequence: CAISATASNTGELFF.

A remark on this clone: At one of its ends the junction is not consistent with the germline gene, which may arise from a read error. The chain employs TRBV3-1 (or the pseudogene TRBV3-2) and TRBJ2-7; 7 nucleotides match TRBD2. The CDR3 loop spans 12 amino acids. Per germline, CDR1 LGHDT and CDR2 YNNKEL (reference sequence). The CDR3 sequence: CASSQEPGTTNF. For the CDR3, the DNA is TGTGCCAGCAGCCAAGAACCCGGGACTACCAACTTC.

This chain connects TRBV2 to TRBJ1-5; 7 nucleotides align to TRBD1. With 2 bases clipped from V and 5 bases from J, the junction kept 3 bases outside the gene matches. The CDR3 extends over 14 amino acids. CDR1 and CDR2 (germline): SNHLY, FYNNEI. DNA of the CDR3: TGTGCCAGCAGTGAAAGGACAGGCTATCAGCCCCAGCATTTT. Protein product: CASSERTGYQPQHF.

This sequence joins TRBV21-1 and TRBJ2-4; the table's D call, TRBD1, has no DNA check behind it. TRBV21-1 constitutes a pseudogene. CDR3 size: 15 residues. DNA for the CDR3: TGTGCCAGCAGCAAATGCCGGGACAGGGGAAACATTCAGTACTTC. Its translation: CASSKCRDRGNIQYF.

V is TRBV3-1 (or the pseudogene TRBV3-2) and J is TRBJ2-1; 8 nucleotides agree with TRBD2. The CDR3 extends over 20 amino acids. Germline trimming cut 1 base from V and 0 bases from J; bases unmatched to any gene: 14. Germline CDR1 and CDR2: LGHDT and YNNKEL (reference sequence). The CDR3 here is CASSQAGGGRLALSYNEQFF. CDR3 DNA sequence: TGTGCCAGCAGCCAAGCGGGAGGGGGACGGCTAGCGCTCTCCTACAATGAGCAGTTCTTC.